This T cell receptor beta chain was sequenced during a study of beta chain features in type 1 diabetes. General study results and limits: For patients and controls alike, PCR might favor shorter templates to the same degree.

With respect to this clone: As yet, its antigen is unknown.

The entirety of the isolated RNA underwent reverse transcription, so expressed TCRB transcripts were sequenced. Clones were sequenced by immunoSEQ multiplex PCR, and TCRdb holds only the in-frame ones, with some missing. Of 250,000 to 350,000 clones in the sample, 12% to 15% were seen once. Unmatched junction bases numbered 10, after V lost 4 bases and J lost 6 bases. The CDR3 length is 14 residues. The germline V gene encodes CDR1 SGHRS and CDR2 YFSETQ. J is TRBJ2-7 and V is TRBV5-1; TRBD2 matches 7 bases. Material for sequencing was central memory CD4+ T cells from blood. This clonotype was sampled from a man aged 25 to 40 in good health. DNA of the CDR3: TGCGCCAGCAGCCTGGACCAGTCGGGGGGCGAGCAGTACTTC. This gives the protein CASSLDQSGGEQYF.